The sequence of this TCR beta chain was determined in a study of vaccination effects on CD4 cells after COVID-19. Background on the study: Either the mRNA-1273 or the BNT162b2 vaccine was given to participants as two doses.

V lost 3 bases and J lost 10, with 22 bases in between. In germline, CDR1 is SGHAT, CDR2 FQNNGV. The CDR3 has 15 residues. General observations from the study: Long after vaccination, the clones induced by infection and by vaccine shrank markedly in size.

Libraries were prepared by immunoSEQ multiplex PCR; TCRdb keeps only in-frame clonotypes and omits some of them. Of about 55,000 clones in the sample, 55% to 75% were seen once. CD4+ T cells specific for antigen were expanded with viral peptide pools by the ViraFEST assay before sequencing. Cultured cells yielded isolated CD4+ T cells after about ten days. None of these healthy vaccinees had been infected with SARS-CoV-2 before vaccination. IL-2 at approximately 9.7 IU/ml and peptides at around 9.6 ug/ml were added to cultured PBMC, approximately 2.2 million per well. Note on this clone: Its matching antigen is unknown.

The chain employs TRBV11-2 and TRBJ2-7, with D maybe TRBD1 (5 bases). The receptor was isolated from a human donor who received a COVID-19 vaccine. Sample: CD4+ T cells from PBMCs cultured with SARS-CoV-2 spike peptides, taken before COVID-19 vaccination. The DNA for the CDR3 is TGTGCCAGCAGCTTCCCCCCCGCGTTGAGGCAGGGTCAGTACTTC. Translated, it gives CASSFPPALRQGQYF.